The TCR beta chain under discussion was sequenced for a study of CD8 T cells in Susac syndrome. The CDR3 extends over 14 amino acids. Looked up from germline, CDR1 is SEHNR and CDR2 is FQNEAQ (reference sequence). The V segment lost 5 bases and the J segment 8 bases; nucleotides outside the gene matches: 7. General study points: A relatively small number of individuals underwent TCR sequencing and HLA analysis.

From blood CD8+ and CD4+ T cells, TCR beta sequences were generated. While serving as controls, healthy donors were matched for age and sex. The TEMRA cells underwent FACS enrichment, while the CD8+ and CD4+ T cells underwent negative isolation. Reverse transcription used roughly 0.45 to 1 ug RNA and random hexamers. In TCRdb, the immunoSEQ multiplex PCR reads were re-called with MiXCR into one record per CDR3 protein. The sample carries 150,000 to 200,000 distinct CDR3 sequences, over 85% recorded once. Regarding this clonotype: Antigen unknown.

The TCR originated in a human donor in good health. Sequenced sample: CD4+ T cells from PBMCs. This chain uses TRBV7-9 with TRBJ2-4; TRBD1 matches at 9 bases. DNA of the CDR3: TGTGCCAGCAGCCGGGACAGGGCGTTAGACATTCAGTACTTC. Protein sequence: CASSRDRALDIQYF.